This T cell receptor (beta chain) originates from a study of shared clonotypes between healthy human individuals. The protocol was immunoSEQ multiplex PCR, while the TCRdb copy is restricted to in-frame clones and leaves out a portion. The sample shows approximately 530,000 clones, around 96% of them seen only once. General observations from the study: Among donors, sharing of clonotypes was expected to be affected by sequencing depth.

Splitting of CD4+ cells produced CD45RA+ naive and CD45RA-negative memory subsets. With respect to this clone: Its antigen is unidentified. This sample includes further DNA sequences coding for the same CDR3.

The CDR3 totals 14 residues. Germline V lookup: CDR1 MNHEY, CDR2 SVGAGI. Trimming cost V 6 bases and J 2 bases; bases outside gene matches: 1. Sequencing input: naive CD4+ T cells sorted from blood. Subset given: CD45RA+ positively selected. The receptor comes from a woman aged 25 to 39 in good health. The chain couples TRBV6-5 to TRBJ1-5, with TRBD1 matching over 10 bases. For the CDR3, the DNA is TGTGCCAGCAGGACAGGGGGCGGCAATCAGCCCCAGCATTTT. The encoded protein is CASRTGGGNQPQHF.